A selection of T cell receptor beta chains follows, all from one sample in a study of T cells in Graves' hyperthyroidism and ophthalmopathy. TCRdb itself ran the multiplex PCR reads through MiXCR, one entry per CDR3 protein. Of 250,000 to 350,000 distinct CDR3 sequences in the sample, 20% to 25% were seen once. The sequenced material came from blood. These receptors were collected from a man aged 25 to 45 with Graves' ophthalmopathy. CDR3s include the opening cysteine and the closing phenylalanine or tryptophan.

>TRBV29-1
CSVEDLGAGTDTQYF
>TRBV12-3/TRBV12-4
CASSLGGGIGTEAFF
>TRBV7-3
CASSERAGAGYEQYF
>TRBV6-9
CASSSPDRSYNEQFF
>TRBV6-2/TRBV6-3
CASSPNDGKAFF
>TRBV19
CASSIAGASYNEQFF
>TRBV20-1
CSAREGQGTPYGYTF
>TRBV6-1
CASSWTSSNTGELFF
>TRBV20-1
CSARKEGAYTEAFF
>TRBV28
CASSSATGSSTGELFF
>TRBV6-1
CASRSSSRGQVQPQHF
>TRBV10-2
CASLGTGETQYF
>TRBV19
CASRPGLATNEQYF
>TRBV7-9
CASSAQVNEQYF
>TRBV13
CASSQLGVPDTQYF
>TRBV9
CASSAGQRNYGYTF
>TRBV11-2
CASRGTYEQYF
>TRBV7-6
CASSQEAGGGREQFF
>TRBV6-1
CASRETGESSPLHF
>TRBV29-1
CSVGVTSGNNEQFF
>TRBV2
CASSDNYRSSPLHF
>TRBV19
CASSIGLAGYTGELFF
>TRBV27
CASSSREGNEQYF
>TRBV5-6
CASSFRERDTEAFF
>TRBV3-1
CASSQRQGRYGYTF
>TRBV6-4
CASTLQGNTGELFF
>TRBV27
CASRKGRGETQYF
>TRBV28
CASSFHSGSGADTQYF
>TRBV9
CASSASRDYSYEQYF
>TRBV2
CASSEKPAGGLAETQYF
>TRBV7-8
CASTISPPSGRDEQFF
>TRBV5-1
CASSLSEGSLLAHEQYF
>TRBV7-9
CASSLNRIEGEQYF
>TRBV20-1
CSAKYWKTSGRGNEQFF
>TRBV3-1
CASSSSDRITGELFF
>TRBV7-9
CASSLGQQGIDGYTF
>TRBV29-1
CSVGGQGASYEQYF
>TRBV20-1
CSARAYTYEQYF
>TRBV6-2/TRBV6-3
CASLLAVGEDTQYF
>TRBV20-1
CSARDLNKNTEAFF
>TRBV11-1
CASSLRFLSGVKETQYF
>TRBV11-2
CASSQTAYEQYF
>TRBV3-1
CASSLGLADEQYF
>TRBV29-1
CSVGPGVPGELFF
>TRBV20-1
CSAKRGSYEQYF
>TRBV20-1
CSASGQGRAFSYNEQFF
>TRBV11-2
CASSPGLVDYYNEQFF
>TRBV19
CASKPRGNTEAFF
>TRBV20-1
CSASRAGFGANVLTF
>TRBV4-2
CASSQGLAGDLGELFF
>TRBV7-9
CASSFSSGSGEQYF
>TRBV27
CASSPQGYQPQHF
>TRBV28
CASSPTKVPYEQYF
>TRBV6-1
CASSPPLAGGSYEQYF
>TRBV11-1
CASSFISLKSEQFF
>TRBV5-8
CASSSWTGYNEQFF
>TRBV6-2/TRBV6-3
CASSKNLQDGTEAFF
>TRBV12-3/TRBV12-4
CASSLEDYEQYF
>TRBV2
CASSDERGTYNEQFF